A single sample gave rise to the 19 T cell receptor beta chains below, sequenced in a study of cytomegalovirus exposure and HLA in healthy donors. Assay used: immunoSEQ multiplex PCR; TCRdb lists only in-frame clones, some missing. Among some 87,000 clones listed, 95% to 97% were seen once. Sequenced sample: PBMCs. The source is a woman aged 18-29 years in good health and CMV-seronegative.

The CDR3 DNA reads TGTGCCAGCAGCCGGGACACGGGTGGCGGCTACACCTTC. Translation: CASSRDTGGGYTF. The genes are TRBV9 and TRBJ1-2; maybe TRBD1 (6 bases). Trimming removed 4 bases at V and 8 bases at J, with 15 bases between. This CDR3 contains 13 residues. Germline V gene data show CDR1 as SGDLS and CDR2 as YYNGEE.

The chain is built from TRBV10-2 and TRBJ2-7; 7 positions agree with TRBD2. Germline CDR1 is WSHSY and CDR2 is SAAADI. This CDR3 has 14 residues. V lost 6 bases and J lost 4; bases outside the gene matches: 9. The CDR3 loop reads CASSHGTKAYEQYF. The DNA of the CDR3 is TGCGCCAGCAGCCACGGGACTAAAGCGTACGAGCAGTACTTC.

The chain links TRBV5-1 to TRBJ2-1, with 8 bases aligning to TRBD2. Germline assignment: CDR1 SGHRS and CDR2 YFSETQ. This CDR3 contains 17 residues. V was clipped by 5 bases and J by 5 bases; unmatched bases: 15. The CDR3 is CASSAGGLPDLNNEQFF. Written as DNA, the CDR3 is TGCGCCAGCAGTGCGGGAGGCCTCCCGGACTTAAACAATGAGCAGTTCTTC. Full variable domain (missing parts from reference TRBV5-1 and TRBJ2-1): KAGVTQTPRYLIKTRGQQVTLSCSPISGHRSVSWYQQTPGQGLQFLFEYFSETQRNKGNFPGRFSGRQFSNSRSEMNVSTLELGDSALYLCASSAGGLPDLNNEQFFGPGTRLTVL.

The rearrangement links TRBV10-2 to TRBJ2-3; the match to TRBD1 covers 7 bases. Per the germline V gene, CDR1 is WSHSY and CDR2 is SAAADI. The CDR3 length is 12 residues. V lost 6 bases, J lost 4 bases, and 1 base stayed unmatched. The CDR3 DNA follows: TGCGCCAGCAGCCAGGGGGCAGATACGCAGTATTTT. Protein sequence: CASSQGADTQYF.

CDR3 residues: CASIDGLAGVDTQYF. Here the CDR3 DNA reads TGTGCCAGCATAGATGGGCTAGCGGGCGTAGATACGCAGTATTTT. The rearrangement uses TRBV2 and TRBJ2-3, with 8 bases matching TRBD2. Per the germline V gene, CDR1 is SNHLY and CDR2 is FYNNEI. This CDR3 spans 15 amino acids. V lost 7 bases, J lost 5 bases, and 11 bases stayed unmatched.

This chain connects TRBV12-5 to TRBJ2-5, with a possible D match to TRBD2 (7 bases). V was shortened by 8 bases and J by 9 bases, with 19 bases between the two germline ends. The CDR3 extends over 13 amino acids. The germline V gene encodes CDR1 LGHNT and CDR2 FRNRAP. Written as DNA, the CDR3 is TGTGCTAGTCGTGGGGGGGCGGACGTCCCCCAGTACTTC. Protein product: CASRGGADVPQYF. The variable domain in full, with the rest retrieved from reference TRBV12-5 and TRBJ2-5, is DARVTQTPRHKVTEMGQEVTMRCQPILGHNTVFWYRQTMMQGLELLAYFRNRAPLDDSGMPKDRFSAEMPDATLATLKIQPSEPRDSAVYFCASRGGADVPQYFGPGTRLLVL.

The V gene is TRBV23-1, the J gene TRBJ1-5; TRBD1 might be the D (5 bases). TRBV23-1 is marked as an open reading frame, function uncertain. V was trimmed by 8 bases and J by 5 bases, leaving 13 bases between them. The CDR3 extends over 13 amino acids. CDR3 DNA: TGCGCCAGCGGGCAGGGAGGAGATCAGCCCCAGCATTTT. Residues: CASGQGGDQPQHF.

The rearrangement joins TRBV9 to TRBJ2-5; 10 nucleotides align to TRBD1. Germline values: CDR1 SGDLS, CDR2 YYNGEE. Unmatched junction bases numbered 10, after V lost 6 bases and J lost 5 bases. CDR3 length equals 15 residues. CDR3 DNA sequence: TGTGCCAGCAAACCTGGGACAGGGGCCCGGGAGACCCAGTACTTC. Protein: CASKPGTGARETQYF.

The chain uses TRBV6-5 and TRBJ1-3; no reliable D call. V lost 0 bases and J lost 4, with 10 bases in between. The CDR3 totals 15 residues. Germline assignment: CDR1 MNHEY and CDR2 SVGAGI. The CDR3 DNA follows: TGTGCCAGCAGTTACTCGATCCGGGTAGGAAACACCATATATTTT. It is translated as CASSYSIRVGNTIYF.

The chain carries TRBV9 and TRBJ1-4; the D is unclear. CDR3 length: 14 amino acids. Per the germline V gene, CDR1 is SGDLS and CDR2 is YYNGEE. Deletions cut 2 bases from V and 10 bases from J, with 15 bases between. This CDR3 reads CASSVGTGSGKLFF. DNA for the CDR3: TGTGCCAGCAGCGTGGGCACTGGCTCTGGAAAACTGTTTTTT.

The V and J genes are TRBV2 and TRBJ2-2, with 12 bases aligning to TRBD1. V was clipped by 5 bases and J by 7 bases; unmatched bases: 11. From germline, CDR1 is SNHLY and CDR2 FYNNEI. CDR3 size: 17 residues. The CDR3 region is CASSNKPGTGGLGELFF. The CDR3 coding sequence is TGTGCCAGCAGTAATAAACCGGGGACAGGGGGCCTCGGGGAGCTGTTTTTT.

V is TRBV21-1 and J is TRBJ2-7; TRBD1, the table's D call, lacks a check against the DNA. TRBV21-1 corresponds to a pseudogene. The CDR3 spans 14 residues. CDR3: CASSKWQITYEQYF. The CDR3 region has the DNA TGTGCCAGCAGCAAATGGCAGATAACCTACGAGCAGTACTTC.

On this clone itself: Other DNA sequences within the sample encode an identical CDR3. The gene calls are TRBV28 and TRBJ1-2; 9 bases match TRBD1. Germline trimming cut 5 bases from V and 5 bases from J; bases unmatched to any gene: 9. CDR1 is MDHEN and CDR2 is SYDVKM in the germline V gene. This CDR3 is 15 amino acids long. The CDR3 nucleotides are TGTGCCAGCAGTCGCCGGGACAGGGTAGATTATGGCTACACCTTC. Encoded protein: CASSRRDRVDYGYTF.

The chain employs TRBV15 and TRBJ1-1; TRBD1 matches 8 bases. Trimming removed 0 bases from V and 4 bases from J; junction bases left unmatched: 4. The germline CDR1 and CDR2 sequences are LNHNV and YYDKDF (reference sequence). CDR3 length equals 15 residues. CDR3 sequence: CATSRDGQGTTEAFF. CDR3 nucleotide sequence: TGTGCCACCAGCAGAGATGGACAGGGAACCACTGAAGCTTTCTTT. The full variable domain, with the rest looked up from reference TRBV15 and TRBJ1-1, is DAMVIQNPRYQVTQFGKPVTLSCSQTLNHNVMYWYQQKSSQAPKLLFHYYDKDFNNEADTPDNFQSRRPNTSFCFLDIRSPGLGDTAMYLCATSRDGQGTTEAFFGQGTRLTVV.

The genes are TRBV29-1 and TRBJ2-1; D may be TRBD2 (6 bases). Germline V gene sequence: CDR1 SQVTM, CDR2 ANQGSEA. The V end was cut by 8 bases, the J end by 3 bases, with 14 bases between. This CDR3 is 13 amino acids long. CDR3 region: CSYPGTYYNEQFF. DNA of the CDR3: TGCAGCTATCCAGGGACTTACTACAATGAGCAGTTCTTC.

The gene calls are TRBV6-5 and TRBJ2-3; TRBD1 aligns across 7 bases. Looked up from germline, CDR1 is MNHEY and CDR2 is SVGAGI. V was clipped by 2 bases and J by 1 base; unmatched bases: 3. The CDR3 is made up of 15 amino acids. CDR3 bases: TGTGCCAGCAGTTACATCCAGGGGGGCACAGATACGCAGTATTTT. It specifies CASSYIQGGTDTQYF.

V gene TRBV19 combines with J gene TRBJ2-2; 8 bases are a match to TRBD1. Germline V CDR1 and CDR2: LNHDA, SQIVND (reference sequence). The CDR3 has 15 amino acids. The trim removed 5 bases at V and 0 bases at J, leaving 2 bases unmatched. The CDR3 DNA reads as TGTGCCAGTAGTGCGGACAGGGCGAACACCGGGGAGCTGTTTTTT. Translated, it gives CASSADRANTGELFF.

This sequence joins TRBV30 and TRBJ1-2, with D uncertain. The CDR3 runs 14 residues. CDR1 is GTSNPN, CDR2 SVGIG, per germline (reference sequence). V was clipped by 4 bases and J by 4 bases, with 16 bases between them. The CDR3 nucleotides are TGTGCCTGGACCCTAGCGGGCAGCGGCTATGGCTACACCTTC. Translation: CAWTLAGSGYGYTF.

The chain is built from TRBV13 and TRBJ2-7; D is undetermined. Germline CDR1 reads PRHDT; CDR2 reads FYEKMQ (reference sequence). The CDR3 has 12 residues. Trimming left V 6 bases short and J 1 base short, with 7 bases between. Here the CDR3 DNA reads TGTGCCAGCAGTCGGAGTTCCTACGAGCAGTACTTC. It translates to CASSRSSYEQYF.